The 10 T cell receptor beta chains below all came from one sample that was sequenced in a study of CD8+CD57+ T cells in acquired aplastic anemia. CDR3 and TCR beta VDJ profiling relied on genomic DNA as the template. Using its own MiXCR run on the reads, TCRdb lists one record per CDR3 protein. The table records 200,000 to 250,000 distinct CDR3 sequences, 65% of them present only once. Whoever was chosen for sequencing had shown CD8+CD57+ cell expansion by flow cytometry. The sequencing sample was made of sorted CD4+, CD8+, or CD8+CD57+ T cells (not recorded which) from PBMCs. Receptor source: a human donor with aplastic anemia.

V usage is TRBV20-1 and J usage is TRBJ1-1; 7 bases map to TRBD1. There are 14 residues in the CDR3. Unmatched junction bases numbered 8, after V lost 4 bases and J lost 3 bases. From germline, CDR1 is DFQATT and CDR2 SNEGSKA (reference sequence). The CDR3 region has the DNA TGCAGTGCTAACCCAAACAGGGGTTACACTGAAGCTTTCTTT. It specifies CSANPNRGYTEAFF.

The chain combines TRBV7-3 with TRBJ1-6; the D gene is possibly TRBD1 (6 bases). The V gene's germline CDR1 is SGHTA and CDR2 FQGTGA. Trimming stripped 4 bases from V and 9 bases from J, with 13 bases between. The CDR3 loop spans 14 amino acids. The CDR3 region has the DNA TGTGCCAGCAGCTCTACAGGGTGGGCTTCACCCCTCCACTTT. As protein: CASSSTGWASPLHF.

The CDR3 bases are TGTGCCAGCAGCTCAACGTCGAATTCACCCCTCCACTTT. It codes for CASSSTSNSPLHF. This sequence joins TRBV5-8 and TRBJ1-6; no firm D call. The germline V gene has CDR1 SGHTS and CDR2 YDEGEE. Deletions cut 3 bases from V and 7 bases from J, with 8 bases between. The CDR3 is 13 amino acids.

CDR3 bases: TGTGCCAGCAGCTTAGGACAGGATCAGCCCCAGCATTTT. Protein: CASSLGQDQPQHF. J is TRBJ1-5 and V is TRBV7-9, with D possibly TRBD1 on 6 matching bases. Between the trimmed V and J ends, which lost 1 base and 5 bases, there was a span of 6 bases. CDR3 length: 13 amino acids. CDR1 is SEHNR and CDR2 is FQNEAQ in the germline V gene (reference sequence).

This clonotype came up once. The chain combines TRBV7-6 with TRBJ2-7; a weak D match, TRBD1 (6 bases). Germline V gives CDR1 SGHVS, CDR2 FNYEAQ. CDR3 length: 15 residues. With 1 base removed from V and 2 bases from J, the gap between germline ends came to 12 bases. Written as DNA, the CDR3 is TGTGCCAGCAGCTTAGGGGTGGGGGCCGCCTACGAGCAGTACTTC. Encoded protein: CASSLGVGAAYEQYF. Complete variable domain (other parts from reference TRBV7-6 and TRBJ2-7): GAGVSQSPRYKVTKRGQDVALRCDPISGHVSLYWYRQALGQGPEFLTYFNYEAQQDKSGLPNDRFSAERPEGSISTLTIQRTEQRDSAMYRCASSLGVGAAYEQYFGPGTRLTVT.

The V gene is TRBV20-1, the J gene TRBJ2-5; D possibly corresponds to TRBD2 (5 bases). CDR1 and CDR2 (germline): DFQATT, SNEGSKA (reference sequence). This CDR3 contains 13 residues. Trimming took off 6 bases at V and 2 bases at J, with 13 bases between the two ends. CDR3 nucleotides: TGCAGTGCCCTTGCGACGGGACAAGAGACCCAGTACTTC. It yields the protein CSALATGQETQYF.

This CDR3 is CASSLWSAGRSSGNTIYF. The CDR3 DNA reads as TGCGCCAGCAGCTTGTGGTCAGCCGGTAGATCCTCTGGAAACACCATATATTTT. This sequence joins TRBV5-1 and TRBJ1-3; D remains ambiguous. Germline V lookup: CDR1 SGHRS, CDR2 YFSETQ. This CDR3 comprises 18 residues. Trimming pared 1 base from V and 0 bases from J, leaving 17 bases between.

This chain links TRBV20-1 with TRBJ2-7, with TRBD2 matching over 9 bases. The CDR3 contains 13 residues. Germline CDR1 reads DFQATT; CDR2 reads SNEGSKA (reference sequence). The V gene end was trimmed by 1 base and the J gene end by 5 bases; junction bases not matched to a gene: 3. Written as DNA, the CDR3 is TGCAGTGCTAGAGCCGGGACTAGCAACGAGCAGTACTTC. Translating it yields CSARAGTSNEQYF.

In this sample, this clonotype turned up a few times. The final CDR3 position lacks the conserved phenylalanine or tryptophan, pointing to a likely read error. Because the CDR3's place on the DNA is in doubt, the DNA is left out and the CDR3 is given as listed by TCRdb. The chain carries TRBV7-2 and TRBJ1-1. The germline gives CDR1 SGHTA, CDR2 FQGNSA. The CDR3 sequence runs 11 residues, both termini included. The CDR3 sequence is CASSLVFNSFY.

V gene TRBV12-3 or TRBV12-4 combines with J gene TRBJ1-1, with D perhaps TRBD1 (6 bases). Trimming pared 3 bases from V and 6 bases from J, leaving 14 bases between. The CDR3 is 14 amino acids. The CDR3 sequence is CASSFGAGDPEAFF. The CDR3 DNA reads TGTGCCAGCAGTTTTGGGGCAGGGGACCCTGAAGCTTTCTTT.